Here is one T cell receptor (beta chain) with its context. The data were taken from a study of blood T cell repertoires in COVID-19. Study details: COVID-19 samples from acute and convalescent phases originated in the United States, Italy and Spain. From T cells, B-cell-depleted T cells, or PBMCs came the material, which was cDNA or gDNA.

Authors' data handling: Amplification with reference gene primers provided the estimates of nucleated cell counts. The table came from immunoSEQ multiplex PCR; TCRdb's copy has only in-frame clones and leaves some out. V and J calls and clone size are given by that table; D and trimming were obtained from the DNA. The profile shows 150,000 to 200,000 clones, roughly 80% of them singletons. With V trimmed by 5 bases and J by 0 bases, 10 bases remained unmatched. Germline V gene lookup returns CDR1 LNHNV and CDR2 YYDKDF (reference sequence). The CDR3 runs to 17 residues. The sequenced material came from peripheral blood. The chain is built from TRBV15 and TRBJ1-2; 9 bases map to TRBD1. The sequence was obtained from a woman in her twenties or thirties with acute or convalescent COVID-19. The CDR3 region has the DNA TGTGCCACCAGCTTGGGGGGACAGGGCGGACCTAACTATGGCTACACCTTC. Amino acids: CATSLGGQGGPNYGYTF. The full variable domain, rest sourced from reference TRBV15 and TRBJ1-2, is DAMVIQNPRYQVTQFGKPVTLSCSQTLNHNVMYWYQQKSSQAPKLLFHYYDKDFNNEADTPDNFQSRRPNTSFCFLDIRSPGLGDTAMYLCATSLGGQGGPNYGYTFGSGTRLTVV.